The TCR beta chain described here comes from a study of CD8 T cells in cerebrospinal fluid in Alzheimer's disease. About the research overall: CSF T cell clonal expansion was assessed by plate-based nested PCR and droplet-based sequencing.

After re-calling the 10x single-cell sequencing reads, TCRdb lists one entry per CDR3 protein, DNA absent. The clone table shows more than 1,500 distinct CDR3 sequences, with the ten largest holding over 9%. For droplet-based sequencing, live CSF cells were sorted using a live/dead marker. Study findings and constraints: In mild cognitive impairment or Alzheimer's disease, the biggest CSF clone made up more TCRs than in controls.

This clonotype is labeled medium-sized based on frequency. Its antigen remains unknown. The sequence was obtained from a human donor in good health. The specimen was cerebrospinal fluid.

Here the CDR3 reads CASSQLGPTHSPLHF. This rearrangement joins TRBV4-1 to TRBJ1-6; TCRdb lists TRBD1, though no DNA is available to test this call. Germline CDR1 MGHRA, CDR2 YSYEKL. This CDR3 contains 15 residues.